This T cell receptor beta chain came from a study of T cell changes during pregnancy in multiple sclerosis. Losses at the gene ends were 5 bases for V and 3 bases for J; bases not matched to a gene: 15. Germline CDR1 reads MGHDK; CDR2 reads SYGVNS. CDR3 size: 18 residues. Assay: immunoSEQ multiplex PCR; the TCRdb copy retains only in-frame clones and omits some. Among around 96,000 clones listed, roughly 93% were seen once. This specimen was peripheral blood, taken in the first trimester of pregnancy. The V and J genes are TRBV25-1 and TRBJ2-1; 8 nucleotides match TRBD1. The TCR was taken from a female donor with multiple sclerosis, enrolled in a pregnancy study. CDR3 residues: CASSPGTGTSDFYNEQFF. The CDR3 DNA is TGTGCCAGCAGTCCCGGGACAGGAACGTCAGACTTCTACAATGAGCAGTTCTTC.